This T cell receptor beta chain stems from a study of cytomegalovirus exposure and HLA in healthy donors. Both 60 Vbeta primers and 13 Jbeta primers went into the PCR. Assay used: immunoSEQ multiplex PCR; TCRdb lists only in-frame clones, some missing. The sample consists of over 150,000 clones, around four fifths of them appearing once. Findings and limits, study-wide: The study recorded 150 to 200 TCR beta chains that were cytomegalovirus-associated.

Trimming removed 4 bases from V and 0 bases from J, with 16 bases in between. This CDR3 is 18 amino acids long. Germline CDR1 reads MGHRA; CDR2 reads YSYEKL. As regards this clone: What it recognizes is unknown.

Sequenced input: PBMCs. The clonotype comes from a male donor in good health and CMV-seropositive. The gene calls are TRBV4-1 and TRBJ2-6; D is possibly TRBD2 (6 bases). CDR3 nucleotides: TGCGCCAGCAGCCCCCGTTCGGGCGGGGCCTCTGGGGCCAACGTCCTGACTTTC. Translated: CASSPRSGGASGANVLTF.